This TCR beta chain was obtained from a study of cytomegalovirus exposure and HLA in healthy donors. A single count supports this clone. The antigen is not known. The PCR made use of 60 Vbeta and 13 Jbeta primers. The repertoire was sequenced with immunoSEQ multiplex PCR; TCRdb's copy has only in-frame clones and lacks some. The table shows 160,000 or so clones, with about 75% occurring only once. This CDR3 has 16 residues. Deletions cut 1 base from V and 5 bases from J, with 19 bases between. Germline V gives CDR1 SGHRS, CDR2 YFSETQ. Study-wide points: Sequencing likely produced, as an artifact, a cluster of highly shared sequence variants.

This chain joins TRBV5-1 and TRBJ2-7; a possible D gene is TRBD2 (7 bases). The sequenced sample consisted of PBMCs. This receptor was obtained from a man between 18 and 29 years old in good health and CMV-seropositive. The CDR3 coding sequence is TGCGCCAGCAGCTTGTCTCCTGGGGGGGGCGAGGACGAGCAGTACGTC. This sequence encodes CASSLSPGGGEDEQYV.